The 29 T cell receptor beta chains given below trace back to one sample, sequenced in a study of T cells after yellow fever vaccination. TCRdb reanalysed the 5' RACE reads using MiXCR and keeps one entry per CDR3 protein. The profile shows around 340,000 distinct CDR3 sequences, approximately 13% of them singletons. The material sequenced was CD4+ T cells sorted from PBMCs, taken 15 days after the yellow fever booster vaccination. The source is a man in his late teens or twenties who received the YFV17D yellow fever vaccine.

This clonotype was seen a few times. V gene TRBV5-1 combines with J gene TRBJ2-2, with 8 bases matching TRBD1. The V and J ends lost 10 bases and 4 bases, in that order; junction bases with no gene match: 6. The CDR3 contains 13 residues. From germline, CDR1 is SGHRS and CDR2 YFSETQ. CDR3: CAAGQVPTGELFF. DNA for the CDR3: TGCGCCGCGGGACAGGTGCCCACCGGGGAGCTGTTTTTT.

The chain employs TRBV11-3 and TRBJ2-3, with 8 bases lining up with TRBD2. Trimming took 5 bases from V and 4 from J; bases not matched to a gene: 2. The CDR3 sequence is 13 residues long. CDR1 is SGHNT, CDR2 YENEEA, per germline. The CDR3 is CASSRGGADTQYF. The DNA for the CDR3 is TGTGCCAGCAGCCGGGGGGGGGCAGATACGCAGTATTTT.

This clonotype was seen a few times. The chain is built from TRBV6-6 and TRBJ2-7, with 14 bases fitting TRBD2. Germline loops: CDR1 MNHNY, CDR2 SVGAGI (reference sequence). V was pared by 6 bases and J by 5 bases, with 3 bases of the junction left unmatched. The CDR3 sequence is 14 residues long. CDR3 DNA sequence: TGTGCCAGCAGCGGGACTAGCGGGGGCCACGAGCAGTACTTC. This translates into CASSGTSGGHEQYF.

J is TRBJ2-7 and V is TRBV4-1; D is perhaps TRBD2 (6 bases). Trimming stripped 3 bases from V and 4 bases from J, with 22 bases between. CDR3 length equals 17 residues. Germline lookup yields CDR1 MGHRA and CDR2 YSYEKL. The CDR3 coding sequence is TGCGCCAGCAGCCAGGAGATCGTGGGAGGAGCGTGGTACGAGCAGTACTTC. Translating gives CASSQEIVGGAWYEQYF.

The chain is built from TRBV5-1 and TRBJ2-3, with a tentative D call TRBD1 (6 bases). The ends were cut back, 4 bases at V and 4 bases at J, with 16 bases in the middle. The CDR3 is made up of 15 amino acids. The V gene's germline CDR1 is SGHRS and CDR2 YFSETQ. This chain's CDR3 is CASSQPGHPPDTQYF. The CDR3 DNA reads TGCGCCAGCAGCCAACCGGGACACCCGCCAGATACGCAGTATTTT.

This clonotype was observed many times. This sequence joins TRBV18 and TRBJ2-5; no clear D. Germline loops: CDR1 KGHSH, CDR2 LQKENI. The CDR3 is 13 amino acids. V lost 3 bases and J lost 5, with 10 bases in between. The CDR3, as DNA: TGTGCCAGCTCACCGACCGGCTGGGAGACCCAGTACTTC. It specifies CASSPTGWETQYF. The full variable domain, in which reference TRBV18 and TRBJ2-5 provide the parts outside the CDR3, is NAGVMQNPRHLVRRRGQEARLRCSPMKGHSHVYWYRQLPEEGLKFMVYLQKENIIDESGMPKERFSAEFPKEGPSILRIQQVVRGDSAAYFCASSPTGWETQYFGPGTRLLVL.

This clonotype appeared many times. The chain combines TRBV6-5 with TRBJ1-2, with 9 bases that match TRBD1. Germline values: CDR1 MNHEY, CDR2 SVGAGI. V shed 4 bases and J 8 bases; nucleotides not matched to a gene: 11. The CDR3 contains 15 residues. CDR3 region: CASSSTSGTGQGYTF. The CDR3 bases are TGTGCCAGCAGTTCAACGTCGGGGACAGGGCAAGGCTACACCTTC.

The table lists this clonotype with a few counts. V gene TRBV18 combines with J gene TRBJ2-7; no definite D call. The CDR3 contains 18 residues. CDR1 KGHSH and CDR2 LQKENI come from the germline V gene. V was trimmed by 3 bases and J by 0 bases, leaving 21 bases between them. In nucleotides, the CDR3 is TGTGCCAGCTCACCTGGACCGGTCCAAAGTTGGGGCTCCTACGAGCAGTACTTC. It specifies CASSPGPVQSWGSYEQYF.

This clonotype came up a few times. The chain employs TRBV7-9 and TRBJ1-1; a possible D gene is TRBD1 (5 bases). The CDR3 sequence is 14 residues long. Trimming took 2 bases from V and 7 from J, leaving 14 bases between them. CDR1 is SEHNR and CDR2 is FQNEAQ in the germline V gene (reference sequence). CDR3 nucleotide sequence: TGTGCCAGCAGCTTACTAGGGACCAGGGATGAAGCTTTCTTT. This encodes CASSLLGTRDEAFF. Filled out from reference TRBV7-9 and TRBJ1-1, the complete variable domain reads DTGVSQNPRHKITKRGQNVTFRCDPISEHNRLYWYRQTLGQGPEFLTYFQNEAQLEKSRLLSDRFSAERPKGSFSTLEIQRTEQGDSAMYLCASSLLGTRDEAFFGQGTRLTVV.

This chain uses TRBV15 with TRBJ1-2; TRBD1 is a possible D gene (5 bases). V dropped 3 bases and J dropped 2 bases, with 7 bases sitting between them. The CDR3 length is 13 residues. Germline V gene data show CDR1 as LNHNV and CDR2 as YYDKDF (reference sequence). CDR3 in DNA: TGTGCCACCAGCAGGGCAGGGAACTATGGCTACACCTTC. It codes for CATSRAGNYGYTF.

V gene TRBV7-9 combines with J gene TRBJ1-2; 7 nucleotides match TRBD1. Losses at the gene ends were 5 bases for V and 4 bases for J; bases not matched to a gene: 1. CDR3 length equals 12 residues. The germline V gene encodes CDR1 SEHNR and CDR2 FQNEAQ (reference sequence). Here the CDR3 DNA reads TGTGCCAGCAGCGGGACAGCCTATGGCTACACCTTC. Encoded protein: CASSGTAYGYTF.

The CDR3 nucleotides are TGTGCCAGCAGCTTGGGTGGGGTGGCTGGGGCCAACGTCCTGACTTTC. Residues: CASSLGGVAGANVLTF. This sequence joins TRBV5-6 and TRBJ2-6; the D is unclear. Trimming stripped 0 bases from V and 2 bases from J, with 9 bases between. The CDR3 extends over 16 amino acids. CDR1 and CDR2 from the germline V gene are SGHDT and YYEEEE. Drawing the rest from reference TRBV5-6 and TRBJ2-6, the complete variable domain is DAGVTQSPTHLIKTRGQQVTLRCSPKSGHDTVSWYQQALGQGPQFIFQYYEEEERQRGNFPDRFSGHQFPNYSSELNVNALLLGDSALYLCASSLGGVAGANVLTFGAGSRLTVL.

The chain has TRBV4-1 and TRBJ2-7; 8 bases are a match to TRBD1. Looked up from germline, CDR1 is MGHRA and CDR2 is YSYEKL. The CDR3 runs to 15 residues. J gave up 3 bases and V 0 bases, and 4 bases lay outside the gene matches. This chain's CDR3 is CASSQDFRGLYEQYF. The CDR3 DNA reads TGCGCCAGCAGCCAAGATTTCAGGGGGCTCTACGAGCAGTACTTC.

CDR3 DNA sequence: TGTGCCAGCAGTTACCGGCCCAGGGAGGACACTGAAGCTTTCTTT. Amino acids: CASSYRPREDTEAFF. The gene calls are TRBV6-6 and TRBJ1-1, with D possibly TRBD1 on 5 matching bases. The CDR3 is made up of 15 amino acids. Per germline, CDR1 MNHNY and CDR2 SVGAGI (reference sequence). V was trimmed by 2 bases and J by 3 bases, leaving 13 bases between them.

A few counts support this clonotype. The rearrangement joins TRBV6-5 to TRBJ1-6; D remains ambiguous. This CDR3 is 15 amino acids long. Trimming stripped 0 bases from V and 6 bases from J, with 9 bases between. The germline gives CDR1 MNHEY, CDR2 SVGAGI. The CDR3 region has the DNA TGTGCCAGCAGTTACTCATCCGGAGGTAATTCACCCCTCCACTTT. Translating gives CASSYSSGGNSPLHF.

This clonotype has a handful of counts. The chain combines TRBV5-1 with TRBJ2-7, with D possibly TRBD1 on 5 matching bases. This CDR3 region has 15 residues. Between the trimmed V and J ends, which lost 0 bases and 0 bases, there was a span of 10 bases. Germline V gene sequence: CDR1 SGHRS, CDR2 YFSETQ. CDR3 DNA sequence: TGCGCCAGCAGCTTGGGTACAGGATTCTCCTACGAGCAGTACGTC. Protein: CASSLGTGFSYEQYV.

Written as DNA, the CDR3 is TGCAGTGCTAGAGGACTAGCGGGGGGGCGGAATGAGCAGTTCTTC. This codes for CSARGLAGGRNEQFF. V gene TRBV20-1 combines with J gene TRBJ2-1; 14 bases map to TRBD2. The germline V gene has CDR1 DFQATT and CDR2 SNEGSKA (reference sequence). The CDR3 covers 15 residues. The V gene end was trimmed by 1 base and the J gene end by 7 bases; junction bases not matched to a gene: 3.

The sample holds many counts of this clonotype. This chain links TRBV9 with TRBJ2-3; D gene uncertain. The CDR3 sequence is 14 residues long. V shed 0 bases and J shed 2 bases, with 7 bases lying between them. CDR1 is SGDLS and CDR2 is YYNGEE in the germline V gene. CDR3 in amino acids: CASSVALDTDTQYF. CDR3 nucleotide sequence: TGTGCCAGCAGCGTAGCCCTAGACACAGATACGCAGTATTTT.

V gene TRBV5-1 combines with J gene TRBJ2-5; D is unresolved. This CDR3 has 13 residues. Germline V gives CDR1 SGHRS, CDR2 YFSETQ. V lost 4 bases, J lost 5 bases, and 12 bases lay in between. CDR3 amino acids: CASSLVKSETQYF. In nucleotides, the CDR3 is TGCGCCAGCAGCCTAGTAAAGAGTGAGACCCAGTACTTC. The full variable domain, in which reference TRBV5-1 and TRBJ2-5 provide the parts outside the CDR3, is KAGVTQTPRYLIKTRGQQVTLSCSPISGHRSVSWYQQTPGQGLQFLFEYFSETQRNKGNFPGRFSGRQFSNSRSEMNVSTLELGDSALYLCASSLVKSETQYFGPGTRLLVL.

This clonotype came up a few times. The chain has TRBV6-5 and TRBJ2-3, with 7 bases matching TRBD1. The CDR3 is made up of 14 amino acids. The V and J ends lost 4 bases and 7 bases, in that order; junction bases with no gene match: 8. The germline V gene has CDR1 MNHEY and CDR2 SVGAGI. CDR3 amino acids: CASSSGQSVHTQYF. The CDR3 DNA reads TGTGCCAGCAGTTCGGGACAGTCAGTCCATACGCAGTATTTT.

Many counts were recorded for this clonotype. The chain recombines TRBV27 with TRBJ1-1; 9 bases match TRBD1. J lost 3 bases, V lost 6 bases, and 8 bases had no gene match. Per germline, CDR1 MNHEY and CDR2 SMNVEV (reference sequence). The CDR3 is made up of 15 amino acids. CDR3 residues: CASSWAGQGHTEAFF. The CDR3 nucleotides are TGTGCCAGCAGCTGGGCGGGACAGGGACACACTGAAGCTTTCTTT.

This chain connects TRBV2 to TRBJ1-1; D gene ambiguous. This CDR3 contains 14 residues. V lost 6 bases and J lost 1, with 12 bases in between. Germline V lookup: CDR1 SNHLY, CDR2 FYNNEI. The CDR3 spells CASSPGLANTEAFF. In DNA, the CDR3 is TGTGCCAGCAGCCCGGGTCTCGCGAACACTGAAGCTTTCTTT.

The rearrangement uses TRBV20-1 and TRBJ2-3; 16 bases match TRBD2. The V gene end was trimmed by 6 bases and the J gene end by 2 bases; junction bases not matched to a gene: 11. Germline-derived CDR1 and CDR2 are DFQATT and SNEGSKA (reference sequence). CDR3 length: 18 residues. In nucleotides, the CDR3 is TGCAGTGCCCATCCGGGACTAGCGGGGGGGCTGGTCACAGATACGCAGTATTTT. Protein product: CSAHPGLAGGLVTDTQYF.

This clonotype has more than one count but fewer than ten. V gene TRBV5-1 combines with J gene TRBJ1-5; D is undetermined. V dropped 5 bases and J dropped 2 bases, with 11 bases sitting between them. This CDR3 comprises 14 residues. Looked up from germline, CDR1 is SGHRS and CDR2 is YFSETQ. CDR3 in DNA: TGCGCCAGCAGGGAAACGGGCGGCAATCAGCCCCAGCATTTT. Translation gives CASRETGGNQPQHF.

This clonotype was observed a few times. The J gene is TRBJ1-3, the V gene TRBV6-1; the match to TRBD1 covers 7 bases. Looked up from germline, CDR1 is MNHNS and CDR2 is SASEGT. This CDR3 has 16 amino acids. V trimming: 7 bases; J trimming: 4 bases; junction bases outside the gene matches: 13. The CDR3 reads CASTEKPGTAGNTIYF. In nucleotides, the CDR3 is TGTGCCAGCACCGAGAAACCTGGGACAGCCGGAAACACCATATATTTT.

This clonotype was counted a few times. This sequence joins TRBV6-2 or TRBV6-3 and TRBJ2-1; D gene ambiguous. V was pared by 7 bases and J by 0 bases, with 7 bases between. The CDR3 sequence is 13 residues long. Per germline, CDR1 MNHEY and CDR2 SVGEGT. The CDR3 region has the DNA TGTGCCAGCAAACGGAGCTCCTACAATGAGCAGTTCTTC. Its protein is CASKRSSYNEQFF.

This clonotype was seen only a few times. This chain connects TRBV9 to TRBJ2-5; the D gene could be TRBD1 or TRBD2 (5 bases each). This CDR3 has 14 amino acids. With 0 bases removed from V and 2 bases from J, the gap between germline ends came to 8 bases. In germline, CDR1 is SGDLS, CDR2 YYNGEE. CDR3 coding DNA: TGTGCCAGCAGCGTAGGTGGGGGACAAGAGACCCAGTACTTC. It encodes CASSVGGGQETQYF.

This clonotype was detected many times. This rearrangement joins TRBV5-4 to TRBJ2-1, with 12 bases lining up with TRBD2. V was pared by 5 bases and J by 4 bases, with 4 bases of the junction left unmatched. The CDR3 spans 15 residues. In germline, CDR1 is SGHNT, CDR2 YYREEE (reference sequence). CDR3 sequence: CASSLGTSGYNEQFF. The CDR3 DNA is TGTGCCAGCAGTTTAGGGACTAGCGGGTACAATGAGCAGTTCTTC.

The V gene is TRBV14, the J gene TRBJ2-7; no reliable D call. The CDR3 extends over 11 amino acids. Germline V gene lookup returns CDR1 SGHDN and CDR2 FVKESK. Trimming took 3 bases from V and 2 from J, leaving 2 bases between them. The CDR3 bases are TGTGCCAGCAGCCACACCTACGAGCAGTACTTC. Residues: CASSHTYEQYF.